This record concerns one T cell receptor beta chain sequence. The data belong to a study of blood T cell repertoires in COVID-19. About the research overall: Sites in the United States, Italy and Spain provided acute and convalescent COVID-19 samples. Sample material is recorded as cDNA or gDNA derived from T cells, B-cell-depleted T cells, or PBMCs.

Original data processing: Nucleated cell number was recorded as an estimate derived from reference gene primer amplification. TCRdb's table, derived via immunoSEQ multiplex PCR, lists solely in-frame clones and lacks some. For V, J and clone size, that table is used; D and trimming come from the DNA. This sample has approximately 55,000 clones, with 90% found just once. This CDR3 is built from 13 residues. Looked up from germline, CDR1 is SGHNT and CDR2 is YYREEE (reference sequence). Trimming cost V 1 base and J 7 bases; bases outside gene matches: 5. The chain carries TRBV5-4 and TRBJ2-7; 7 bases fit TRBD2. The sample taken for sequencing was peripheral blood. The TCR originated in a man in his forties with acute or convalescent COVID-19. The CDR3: CASSLPSGGEQYF. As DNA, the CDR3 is TGTGCCAGCAGCTTGCCTAGCGGCGGGGAGCAGTACTTC.